The next 3 T cell receptor beta chains were all read from a single sample in a study of cytomegalovirus exposure and HLA in healthy donors. The PCR made use of 60 Vbeta and 13 Jbeta primers. The assay was immunoSEQ multiplex PCR, and TCRdb's table has in-frame clones only and misses some. The sample lists about 94,000 clones, approximately 77% occurring once. The sample consisted of PBMCs. All receptors come from a human donor in good health.

V and J are TRBV7-3 and TRBJ2-2; 8 bases agree with TRBD2. V gave up 6 bases and J gave up 3 bases; unmatched junction bases: 3. Germline CDR1 and CDR2: SGHTA and FQGTGA. The CDR3 spans 14 residues. The CDR3 nucleotides read TGTGCCAGCAGGATAGCGGGATACACCGGGGAGCTGTTTTTT. This sequence encodes CASRIAGYTGELFF.

V gene TRBV5-1 combines with J gene TRBJ2-1, with 13 bases matching TRBD2. Germline V gene data show CDR1 as SGHRS and CDR2 as YFSETQ. The CDR3 covers 15 residues. Unmatched junction bases numbered 5, after V lost 4 bases and J lost 7 bases. The CDR3 DNA sequence: TGCGCCAGCAGCCCGGGACTAGCGGGATTAAATGAGCAGTTCTTC. This gives the protein CASSPGLAGLNEQFF.

The V and J genes are TRBV13 and TRBJ2-3, with 8 bases lining up with TRBD2. From germline, CDR1 is PRHDT and CDR2 FYEKMQ (reference sequence). The CDR3 contains 15 residues. Unmatched junction bases numbered 7, after V lost 3 bases and J lost 5 bases. CDR3 residues: CASSLSGSGGDTQYF. The CDR3 coding sequence is TGTGCCAGCAGCTTGAGCGGGAGTGGAGGAGATACGCAGTATTTT. The full variable domain, with the rest looked up from reference TRBV13 and TRBJ2-3, is AAGVIQSPRHLIKEKRETATLKCYPIPRHDTVYWYQQGPGQDPQFLISFYEKMQSDKGSIPDRFSAQQFSDYHSELNMSSLELGDSALYFCASSLSGSGGDTQYFGPGTRLTVL.